This TCR beta chain is drawn from a study of T cell responses to AZD1222 COVID-19 vaccine. Only in-frame clones appear in the TCRdb table, and some are missing; sequencing was by immunoSEQ multiplex PCR. The profile shows about 150,000 clones, approximately 92% of them singletons. The CDR3 is 17 residues long. Germline V lookup: CDR1 KGHDR, CDR2 SFDVKD. The V gene lost 0 bases and the J gene lost 0 bases, with 10 bases spanning the gap. The TCR comes from an adult who received the AZD1222 COVID-19 vaccine. The chain links TRBV24-1 to TRBJ2-2; D may be TRBD2 (5 bases). Sequenced here: peripheral blood, sampled 28 days after the second AZD1222 dose. The DNA for the CDR3 is TGTGCCACCAGTGATTTGCATGCGGACTCGAACACCGGGGAGCTGTTTTTT. It encodes CATSDLHADSNTGELFF.